This T cell receptor beta chain was sequenced for a study of blood T cells in healthy people across ages. Combining a sample-barcoded 5' primer with a J-beta primer mix, a second PCR ran for about 7 to 11 cycles. MiXCR was run by TCRdb on the 5' RACE reads, yielding one entry per CDR3 protein. The sample lists 700,000 to 950,000 distinct CDR3 sequences, 58% occurring once. Germline CDR1 MNHEY, CDR2 SMNVEV (reference sequence). Trimming pared 6 bases from V and 0 bases from J, leaving 12 bases between. The CDR3 totals 15 residues. This clonotype originated in a man between 25 and 39 years old in good health. Sequencing input: blood. V gene TRBV27 combines with J gene TRBJ2-1; the D is unclear. CDR3 coding DNA: TGTGCCAGCAGATTCGGCAGGAGCTCCTACAATGAGCAGTTCTTC. Its translation is CASRFGRSSYNEQFF.